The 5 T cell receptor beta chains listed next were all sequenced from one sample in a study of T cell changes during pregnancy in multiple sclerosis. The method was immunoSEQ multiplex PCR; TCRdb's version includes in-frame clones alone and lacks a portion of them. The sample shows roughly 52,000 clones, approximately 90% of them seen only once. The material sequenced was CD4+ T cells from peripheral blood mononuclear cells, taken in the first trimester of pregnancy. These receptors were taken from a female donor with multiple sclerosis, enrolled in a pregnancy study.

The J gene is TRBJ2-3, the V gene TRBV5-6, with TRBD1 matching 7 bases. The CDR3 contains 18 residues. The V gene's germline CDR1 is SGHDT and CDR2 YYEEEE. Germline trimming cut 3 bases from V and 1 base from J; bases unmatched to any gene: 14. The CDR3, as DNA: TGTGCCAGCAGCTCGCGGACAGGCACTCAAGGAGGCACAGATACGCAGTATTTT. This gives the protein CASSSRTGTQGGTDTQYF.

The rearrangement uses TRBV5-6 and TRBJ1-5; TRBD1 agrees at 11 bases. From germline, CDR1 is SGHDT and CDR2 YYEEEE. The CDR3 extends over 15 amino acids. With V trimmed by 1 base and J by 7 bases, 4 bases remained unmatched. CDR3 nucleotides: TGTGCCAGCAGCTTGAGGACAGGGGGCGGACAGCCCCAGCATTTT. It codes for CASSLRTGGGQPQHF.

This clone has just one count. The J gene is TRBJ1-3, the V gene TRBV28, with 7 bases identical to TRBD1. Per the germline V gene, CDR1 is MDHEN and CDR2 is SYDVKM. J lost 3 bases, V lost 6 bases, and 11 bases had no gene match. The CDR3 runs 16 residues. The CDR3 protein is CASSVSRTGRGNTIYF. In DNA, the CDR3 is TGTGCCAGCAGCGTCTCCAGGACAGGCCGTGGAAACACCATATATTTT.

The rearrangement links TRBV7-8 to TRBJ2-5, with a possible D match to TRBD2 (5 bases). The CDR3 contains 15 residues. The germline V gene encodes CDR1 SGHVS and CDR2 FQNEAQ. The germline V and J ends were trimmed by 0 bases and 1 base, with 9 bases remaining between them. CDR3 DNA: TGTGCCAGCAGCTTAGCTTCCAGCGGCCAAGAGACCCAGTACTTC. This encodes CASSLASSGQETQYF.

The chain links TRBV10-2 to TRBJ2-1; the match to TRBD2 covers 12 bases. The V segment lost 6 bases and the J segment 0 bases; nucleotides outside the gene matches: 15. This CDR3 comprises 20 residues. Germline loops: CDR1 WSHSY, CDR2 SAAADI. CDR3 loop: CASRESGLAGPNISYNEQFF. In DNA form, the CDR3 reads TGCGCCAGCAGGGAATCCGGACTAGCGGGGCCTAATATCTCCTACAATGAGCAGTTCTTC.